This TCR beta chain came from a study of high-grade serous ovarian cancer treatment subgroups (dated by TCRdb to the early 2020s). Some background on the complete study: On average, sequencing produced around 14,000 reads and 6,500 to 9,000 unique TCR beta rearrangements for each sample. One primary tumor sample and two metastatic tumor samples were collected from each patient, for a total of some 88 samples. A cohort of roughly 30 patients was included: about 10 with no residual disease after primary surgery (R0), about 10 who were excellent NACT responders, and about 10 who were poor NACT responders. The study examined TCR beta repertoires in high-grade serous ovarian cancer patients who were grouped under a laparoscopic triage algorithm by complete gross resection or by neoadjuvant chemotherapy response. Broad study findings and their caveats: TCR repertoire analyses were focused on CDR3, and CDR1 and CDR2 were not analyzed. Bulk tumor TCR sequencing lacked spatial information, limiting insight into HGSC tumor complexity and diversity. TCR clonal relatedness showed a positive correlation with neoantigen level and a trend toward positive correlation with copy number variation and mutation load from whole-genome sequencing. Tumors from the same patient had repertoire similarity ranging from 0.11 to 0.79, while tumors from different patients showed almost no similarity.

This clone was recorded once. No antigen is known for it. No quality values exist for individual bases; no much larger clone is one base distant. High-throughput TCR profiling via ImmunoSEQ was performed on the 100 or so tumor samples. In the original analysis: To measure repertoire diversity, the metrics used were richness (unique productive sequences), clonality, evenness and relatedness, and the Bhattacharyya coefficient was used to assess similarity between samples. In a sensitivity analysis, TCRs with fewer than two reads were excluded, and consistent conclusions were obtained. The table comes from immuneACCESS by way of TCRdb, which keeps in-frame sequences with V and J called. Part of the clones is missing from these tables; in studies checked, under half for an unresolved V gene and the rest for unknown reasons. The V and J calls and clone size were taken over from that table, and D and trimming were inferred from the DNA. This sample is represented by over a thousand clones; more than 60% of them were singletons. The top ten clones comprise 6.8% of the sample.

Trimming leaves V shorter by 5 bases and J shorter by 6 bases, with the junction holding 5 bases beyond the gene matches. The CDR3 starts with the cysteine, ends with the phenylalanine, and has 15 residues. The sequence is cut down to CDR3 DNA, 45 bases in frame from base 1. CDR1 and CDR2 (WSHSY, SAAADI) derive from the germline V gene. The tumor samples were collected prior to definitive surgery or chemotherapy. Genomic DNA extraction was performed by the MD Anderson Biospecimen Extraction Resource, and TCR sequencing was carried out by the MD Anderson Cancer Genomics Laboratory. This clonotype was obtained from a human donor with high-grade serous ovarian cancer. The sequenced sample consisted of tumor tissue. This chain is built from TRBV10-2 and TRBJ2-2; 11 of the junction bases match TRBD2. The CDR3 reads CASSKVAGGSGELFF. The DNA sequence follows: TGCGCCAGCAGTAAGGTAGCGGGAGGGTCCGGGGAGCTGTTTTTT.